A single sample is the source of the 9 T cell receptor beta chains below, sequenced in a study of T-cell reconstitution after alpha-beta-depleted transplantation in children. A TCRbeta library incorporating unique molecular identifiers was prepared. MiXCR was run by TCRdb on the PCR reads, yielding one entry per CDR3 protein. The table records 70,000 to 95,000 distinct CDR3 sequences, 9% to 15% of them present only once. The sequencing used PBMCs from the stem cell graft donor, collected from the stem cell graft. Receptors originate from a human donor who donated a stem cell graft to a child with inherited bone marrow failure.

This clonotype was seen many times. The chain is built from TRBV19 and TRBJ2-7, with 8 bases that match TRBD1. CDR3 length: 16 residues. Germline V gene sequence: CDR1 LNHDA, CDR2 SQIVND (reference sequence). Germline trimming cut 3 bases from V and 7 bases from J; bases unmatched to any gene: 14. CDR3 sequence (DNA): TGTGCCAGTAGTATCACCTGGACAGGGCCCCCTAAGGAGCAGTACTTC. Translating gives CASSITWTGPPKEQYF.

The chain combines TRBV7-2 with TRBJ2-2; 8 nucleotides agree with TRBD2. The J segment lost 2 bases and the V segment lost 2 bases, leaving 4 bases of the junction unmatched. Looked up from germline, CDR1 is SGHTA and CDR2 is FQGNSA. The CDR3 consists of 16 residues. CDR3 bases: TGTGCCAGCAGCTTACAAGCGGGAGAAAACACCGGGGAGCTGTTTTTT. Its protein is CASSLQAGENTGELFF.

The table lists this clonotype with many counts. The chain is built from TRBV15 and TRBJ1-1, with D possibly TRBD1 on 5 matching bases. V was pared by 3 bases and J by 3 bases, with 17 bases between. The CDR3 is made up of 16 amino acids. Looked up from germline, CDR1 is LNHNV and CDR2 is YYDKDF (reference sequence). The CDR3 DNA sequence: TGTGCCACCAGCAGGGCGGCAGGGCGGTGGGACACTGAAGCTTTCTTT. Translated, it gives CATSRAAGRWDTEAFF.

The table lists this clonotype with many counts. V and J are TRBV5-1 and TRBJ1-1; D call uncertain. This CDR3 comprises 15 residues. Looked up from germline, CDR1 is SGHRS and CDR2 is YFSETQ. V was shortened by 0 bases and J by 4 bases, with 13 bases between the two germline ends. CDR3 sequence (DNA): TGCGCCAGCAGCTTGGCGGGGTTCGAGAGCACTGAAGCTTTCTTT. Translated: CASSLAGFESTEAFF. The full variable domain, completed using reference TRBV5-1 and TRBJ1-1, is KAGVTQTPRYLIKTRGQQVTLSCSPISGHRSVSWYQQTPGQGLQFLFEYFSETQRNKGNFPGRFSGRQFSNSRSEMNVSTLELGDSALYLCASSLAGFESTEAFFGQGTRLTVV.

There are many counts of this clonotype. The rearrangement uses TRBV13 and TRBJ2-3; D is possibly TRBD2 (6 bases). Germline V lookup: CDR1 PRHDT, CDR2 FYEKMQ (reference sequence). Deletions cut 0 bases from V and 2 bases from J, with 15 bases between. The CDR3 covers 17 residues. As DNA, the CDR3 is TGTGCCAGCAGCTTAGGGGGGCGGGGAGCGATCACAGATACGCAGTATTTT. Translated: CASSLGGRGAITDTQYF.

There are many counts of this clonotype. The chain has TRBV5-1 and TRBJ2-3; tentatively, D is TRBD1 or TRBD2 (5 bases each). Per the germline V gene, CDR1 is SGHRS and CDR2 is YFSETQ. The CDR3 extends over 16 amino acids. Deletions cut 6 bases from V and 0 bases from J, with 17 bases between. CDR3 DNA sequence: TGCGCCAGCACCCCAGGCCCCCGGGACAGCACAGATACGCAGTATTTT. Its protein product is CASTPGPRDSTDTQYF.

This clonotype has at least ten counts. The gene calls are TRBV5-1 and TRBJ2-5, with D possibly TRBD2 on 7 matching bases. From germline, CDR1 is SGHRS and CDR2 YFSETQ. V dropped 3 bases and J dropped 4 bases, with 13 bases sitting between them. This CDR3 is 14 amino acids long. The CDR3 nucleotides read TGCGCCAGCAGCTCGCTAGGGGGGGGAGAGACCCAGTACTTC. Protein: CASSSLGGGETQYF.

This clonotype was counted at least ten times. This chain uses TRBV5-8 with TRBJ2-2; a possible D gene is TRBD2 (6 bases). The CDR3 sequence is 15 residues long. With 2 bases removed from V and 3 bases from J, the gap between germline ends came to 11 bases. CDR1 and CDR2 (germline): SGHTS, YDEGEE. The CDR3 is CASSFLRGYTGELFF. For the CDR3, the DNA is TGTGCCAGCAGCTTTCTCCGGGGGTACACCGGGGAGCTGTTTTTT.

There are many counts of this clonotype. This chain uses TRBV5-1 with TRBJ2-1; the D gene is possibly TRBD2 (7 bases). The CDR3 loop spans 19 amino acids. With 3 bases removed from V and 4 bases from J, the gap between germline ends came to 26 bases. Germline V gives CDR1 SGHRS, CDR2 YFSETQ. The CDR3 DNA reads TGCGCCAGCAGCTCGAAGGGGGGAGCTAGCGGAGCCTCTTACAATGAGCAGTTCTTC. Amino acids: CASSSKGGASGASYNEQFF. The full variable domain, completed using reference TRBV5-1 and TRBJ2-1, is KAGVTQTPRYLIKTRGQQVTLSCSPISGHRSVSWYQQTPGQGLQFLFEYFSETQRNKGNFPGRFSGRQFSNSRSEMNVSTLELGDSALYLCASSSKGGASGASYNEQFFGPGTRLTVL.